Following are 10 T cell receptor beta chains from one sample sequenced in a study of shared clonotypes between healthy human individuals. Clones were sequenced by immunoSEQ multiplex PCR, and TCRdb holds only the in-frame ones, with some missing. The sample contains about 95,000 clones, roughly two thirds of which appear only once. Sequenced input: memory CD8+ T cells sorted from blood. Subset indicated: CD45RO+ cells pooled with CCR7-negative TemRA cells. The receptors come from a man under 40 in good health.

This clone was detected only a few times. The CDR3 here is CATSTFPGTGKNEQFF. In DNA form, the CDR3 reads TGTGCCACCAGCACGTTTCCCGGGACAGGCAAGAATGAGCAGTTCTTC. The rearrangement links TRBV15 to TRBJ2-1, with TRBD1 identical over 8 bases. V lost 4 bases, J lost 7 bases, and 12 bases stayed unmatched. Germline V gives CDR1 LNHNV, CDR2 YYDKDF (reference sequence). There are 16 residues in the CDR3. The full variable domain, its missing parts supplied by reference TRBV15 and TRBJ2-1, is DAMVIQNPRYQVTQFGKPVTLSCSQTLNHNVMYWYQQKSSQAPKLLFHYYDKDFNNEADTPDNFQSRRPNTSFCFLDIRSPGLGDTAMYLCATSTFPGTGKNEQFFGPGTRLTVL.

The gene calls are TRBV28 and TRBJ2-7; a weak D match, TRBD1 (5 bases). This CDR3 contains 12 residues. V dropped 9 bases and J dropped 2 bases, with 11 bases sitting between them. Germline CDR1 MDHEN, CDR2 SYDVKM. CDR3 sequence: CASTGLAYEQYF. CDR3 in DNA: TGTGCCAGTACAGGCCTCGCCTACGAGCAGTACTTC.

The CDR3 DNA sequence: TGTGCCAGCAGCTTAGGACAGGGAGAACCTGGCTCCTACAATGAGCAGTTCTTC. This codes for CASSLGQGEPGSYNEQFF. The rearrangement joins TRBV7-6 to TRBJ2-1, with 7 bases aligning to TRBD1. V gave up 1 base and J gave up 0 bases; unmatched junction bases: 9. CDR3 length: 18 residues. Germline CDR1 and CDR2: SGHVS and FNYEAQ.

This clone was seen a single time. This chain uses TRBV10-3 with TRBJ2-1; no clear D gene. This CDR3 comprises 13 residues. Germline V lookup: CDR1 ENHRY, CDR2 SYGVKD. Trimming pared 6 bases from V and 9 bases from J, leaving 15 bases between. The CDR3 DNA reads as TGTGCCATCAGAAGACCTGAGCAAGGTGAGCAGTTCTTC. Translated, it gives CAIRRPEQGEQFF.

The rearrangement uses TRBV11-3 and TRBJ2-7, with TRBD1 identical over 9 bases. Trimming removed 5 bases from V and 5 bases from J; junction bases left unmatched: 10. Germline V CDR1 and CDR2: SGHNT, YENEEA. The CDR3 has 15 residues. The CDR3 region has the DNA TGTGCCAGCAGCATATCCGGGACAGGGACCCACGAGCAGTACTTC. This translates into CASSISGTGTHEQYF.

Here the CDR3 reads CASSLLRGTYEQYF. The CDR3 DNA reads TGTGCCAGCAGCTTATTGAGGGGAACCTACGAGCAGTACTTC. V and J are TRBV7-9 and TRBJ2-7; D may be TRBD1 or TRBD2 (5 bases each). The CDR3 is 14 residues long. Germline-derived CDR1 and CDR2 are SEHNR and FQNEAQ (reference sequence). V was pared by 2 bases and J by 2 bases, with 10 bases between.

CDR3 protein: CASSSNPGSDEQYF. The CDR3 nucleotides read TGCGCCAGCAGCTCGAATCCAGGGTCGGACGAGCAGTACTTC. The chain is built from TRBV5-1 and TRBJ2-7, with D possibly TRBD1 on 5 matching bases. From germline, CDR1 is SGHRS and CDR2 YFSETQ. The CDR3 loop spans 14 amino acids. V was shortened by 3 bases and J by 5 bases, with 15 bases between the two germline ends.

This clone was picked up a small number of times. The rearrangement joins TRBV28 to TRBJ2-7; maybe TRBD1 (6 bases). Germline V gene data show CDR1 as MDHEN and CDR2 as SYDVKM. Trimming removed 5 bases from V and 0 bases from J, with 23 bases in between. There are 18 residues in the CDR3. The DNA of the CDR3 is TGTGCCAGCAGTGTCTACCTGGACAGCACTCAGAGCTCCTACGAGCAGTACTTC. This gives the protein CASSVYLDSTQSSYEQYF. Filled out from reference TRBV28 and TRBJ2-7, the complete variable domain reads DVKVTQSSRYLVKRTGEKVFLECVQDMDHENMFWYRQDPGLGLRLIYFSYDVKMKEKGDIPEGYSVSREKKERFSLILESASTNQTSMYLCASSVYLDSTQSSYEQYFGPGTRLTVT.

The chain combines TRBV5-4 with TRBJ1-4, with a weak D call TRBD1 (6 bases). The length of the CDR3 is 14 residues. V lost 4 bases and J 8 bases, leaving 15 bases between the germline ends. Looked up from germline, CDR1 is SGHNT and CDR2 is YYREEE (reference sequence). The DNA of the CDR3 is TGTGCCAGCAGCCTACAGGGAGTAGGCGAAAAACTGTTTTTT. This translates into CASSLQGVGEKLFF.

This chain connects TRBV19 to TRBJ2-1; possible D gene TRBD2, 5 bases. The CDR3 sequence is 12 residues long. V lost 4 bases, J lost 7 bases, and 8 bases lay in between. Germline CDR1 and CDR2: LNHDA and SQIVND (reference sequence). CDR3 sequence (DNA): TGTGCCAGTAGTACCCCGGGGAATGAGCAGTTCTTC. Its translation: CASSTPGNEQFF.